A single sample gave rise to the 12 T cell receptor beta chains below, sequenced in a study of blood T cell repertoires in COVID-19 (dated by TCRdb to the early 2020s). The protocol used for the library was the immunoSEQ multiplex PCR assay. TCRdb mirrors the immuneACCESS table, restricted to in-frame sequences. Some clones are absent from its copies; in checked studies, under half trace to an unresolved V gene, and the reason for the others is unknown. The sample profile shows fewer than 200,000 clones; roughly 80% of them were found once. 9% to 15% of the sample lies in the top ten. The source material was peripheral blood. The receptors were gathered from a woman of 80 years or more with COVID-19, enrolled during active disease.

V and J are TRBV10-3 and TRBJ2-3; TRBD2 agrees at 8 bases. V shed 4 bases, J shed 1 base, and the junction held 1 base outside the gene matches. The CDR3 is 14 residues long. CDR1 ENHRY and CDR2 SYGVKD come from the germline V gene. The CDR3 spells CAISAGGGTDTQYF. The DNA of the CDR3 is TGTGCCATCAGTGCCGGGGGGGGCACAGATACGCAGTATTTT.

The V and J genes are TRBV10-3 and TRBJ1-5; TRBD1 matches at 7 bases. V was pared by 4 bases and J by 6 bases, with 9 bases of the junction left unmatched. Germline-derived CDR1 and CDR2 are ENHRY and SYGVKD. The CDR3 totals 15 residues. CDR3 protein: CAISVDRDLGQPQHF. The CDR3 DNA reads TGTGCCATCAGTGTCGACAGGGATCTTGGTCAGCCCCAGCATTTT.

The rearrangement uses TRBV6-4 and TRBJ2-3; 12 bases are shared with TRBD2. V shed 2 bases and J 4 bases; nucleotides not matched to a gene: 1. Germline lookup yields CDR1 MRHNA and CDR2 SNTAGT. This CDR3 has 15 residues. CDR3 loop: CASSDRLAGADTQYF. The CDR3 DNA sequence: TGTGCCAGCAGTGACCGACTAGCGGGAGCAGATACGCAGTATTTT.

A remark on this clone: At one of its ends the junction is not consistent with the germline gene, which may arise from a read error. The chain links TRBV19 to TRBJ2-1; TRBD1 matches at 9 bases. Germline V gene lookup returns CDR1 LNHDA and CDR2 SQIVND (reference sequence). The CDR3 length is 15 residues. The DNA for the CDR3 is TGTACCAGTAGTATAGGGGACAGGGTTTTGAATGAGCAGTTCTTC. It encodes CTSSIGDRVLNEQFF.

J is TRBJ1-1 and V is TRBV5-1, with a possible D match to TRBD1 (5 bases). Germline values: CDR1 SGHRS, CDR2 YFSETQ. V was pared by 0 bases and J by 4 bases, with 10 bases between. There are 14 residues in the CDR3. CDR3 in DNA: TGCGCCAGCAGCTTGGCCGGGACTCTCACTGAAGCTTTCTTT. It specifies CASSLAGTLTEAFF. The variable domain in full, completed from reference TRBV5-1 and TRBJ1-1, reads KAGVTQTPRYLIKTRGQQVTLSCSPISGHRSVSWYQQTPGQGLQFLFEYFSETQRNKGNFPGRFSGRQFSNSRSEMNVSTLELGDSALYLCASSLAGTLTEAFFGQGTRLTVV.

The chain carries TRBV2 and TRBJ1-1; 9 bases map to TRBD1. V dropped 9 bases and J dropped 1; count of bases not matched to a gene: 12. The CDR3 has 16 residues. CDR1 SNHLY and CDR2 FYNNEI come from the germline V gene. CDR3 amino acids: CASSLTGTGRNTEAFF. CDR3 nucleotides: TGTGCCAGTTCACTCACCGGGACAGGGAGGAACACTGAAGCTTTCTTT.

The chain is built from TRBV3-1 (or the pseudogene TRBV3-2) and TRBJ2-1, with 13 bases identical to TRBD2. Germline CDR1 is LGHDT and CDR2 is YNNKEL (reference sequence). There are 14 residues in the CDR3. V lost 8 bases and J lost 5; bases outside the gene matches: 3. The CDR3 spells CASGGLAGDNEQFF. DNA of the CDR3: TGTGCCAGCGGAGGACTAGCGGGGGACAATGAGCAGTTCTTC.

This chain links TRBV3-1 (or the pseudogene TRBV3-2) with TRBJ2-3; maybe TRBD2 (5 bases). The CDR3 extends over 14 amino acids. V lost 4 bases and J 5 bases, leaving 13 bases between the germline ends. The germline CDR1 and CDR2 sequences are LGHDT and YNNKEL (reference sequence). The CDR3 spells CASSPLAGIDTQYF. CDR3 nucleotide sequence: TGTGCCAGCAGCCCCCTAGCCGGGATAGATACGCAGTATTTT.

The chain is built from TRBV19 and TRBJ2-7; 10 bases agree with TRBD1. The germline gives CDR1 LNHDA, CDR2 SQIVND (reference sequence). The CDR3 sequence is 12 residues long. The J segment lost 5 bases and the V segment lost 11 bases, leaving 6 bases of the junction unmatched. The CDR3 coding sequence is TGTGCCGCAGGGACAGGGGTAAACGAGCAGTACTTC. It is translated as CAAGTGVNEQYF.

V is TRBV19 and J is TRBJ2-2, with TRBD2 as a possible D gene (5 bases). Trimming stripped 9 bases from V and 4 bases from J, with 15 bases between. Germline CDR1 reads LNHDA; CDR2 reads SQIVND (reference sequence). The CDR3 length is 14 residues. CDR3 in DNA: TGTGCCAGCACCCCACTAGTATCCACCGGGGAGCTGTTTTTT. It specifies CASTPLVSTGELFF.

The chain uses TRBV9 and TRBJ2-2, with 10 bases aligning to TRBD1. V gave up 4 bases and J gave up 5 bases; unmatched junction bases: 8. Germline V lookup: CDR1 SGDLS, CDR2 YYNGEE. This CDR3 contains 16 residues. The CDR3 nucleotides read TGTGCCAGCAGCCCAAGACAGGGGGCGGGAACCGGGGAGCTGTTTTTT. As protein: CASSPRQGAGTGELFF.

This clone came up a few times. In nucleotides, the CDR3 is TGCGCCAGCAGCCCCTTAAACTCTGGAAACACCATATATTTT. It is translated as CASSPLNSGNTIYF. The chain is built from TRBV4-1 and TRBJ1-3; the D is unclear. The V gene lost 4 bases and the J gene lost 0 bases, with 7 bases spanning the gap. Germline assignment: CDR1 MGHRA and CDR2 YSYEKL. CDR3 length equals 14 residues.